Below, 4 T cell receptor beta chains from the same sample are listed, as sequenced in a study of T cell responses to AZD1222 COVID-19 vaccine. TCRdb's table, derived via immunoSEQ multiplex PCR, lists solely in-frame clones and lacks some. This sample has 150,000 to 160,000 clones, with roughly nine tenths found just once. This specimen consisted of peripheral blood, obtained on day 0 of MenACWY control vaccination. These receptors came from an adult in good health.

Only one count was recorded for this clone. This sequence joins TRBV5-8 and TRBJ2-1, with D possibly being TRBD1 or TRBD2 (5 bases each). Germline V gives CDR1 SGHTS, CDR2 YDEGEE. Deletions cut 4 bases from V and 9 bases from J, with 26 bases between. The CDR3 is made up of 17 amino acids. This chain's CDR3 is CASSENRGTEAGREQFF. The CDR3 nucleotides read TGTGCCAGCAGCGAAAACAGAGGGACCGAAGCAGGGCGTGAGCAGTTCTTC.

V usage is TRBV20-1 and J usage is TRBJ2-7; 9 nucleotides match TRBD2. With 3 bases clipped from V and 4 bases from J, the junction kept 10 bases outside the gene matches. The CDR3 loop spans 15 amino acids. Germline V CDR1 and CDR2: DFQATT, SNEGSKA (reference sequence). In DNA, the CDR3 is TGCAGTGCTAGTCGCCCCTCGGCGGGGGGGTACGAGCAGTACTTC. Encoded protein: CSASRPSAGGYEQYF.

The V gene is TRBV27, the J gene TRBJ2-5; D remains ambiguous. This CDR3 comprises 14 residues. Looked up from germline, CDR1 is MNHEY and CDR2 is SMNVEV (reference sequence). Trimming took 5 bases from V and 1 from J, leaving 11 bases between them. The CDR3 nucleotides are TGTGCCAGCAGTCCAAAACGGCCCCAAGAGACCCAGTACTTC. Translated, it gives CASSPKRPQETQYF.

The CDR3 DNA reads TGTGCCAGCAGCTTAAGGGTAGGGGAGGAGACCCAGTACTTC. It specifies CASSLRVGEETQYF. This chain connects TRBV7-2 to TRBJ2-5, with D perhaps matching TRBD1 or TRBD2 (5 bases each). Between the trimmed V and J ends, which lost 2 bases and 5 bases, there was a span of 12 bases. The CDR3 loop spans 14 amino acids. The germline gives CDR1 SGHTA, CDR2 FQGNSA.